The 6 T cell receptor beta chains below were found in one sample sequenced in a study of CD8 T cells in ankylosing spondylitis. TCRdb independently ran MiXCR on the 5' RACE reads; one entry per CDR3 protein. The sample comprises a few hundred thousand distinct CDR3 sequences, less than 25% of which are singletons, and 3.5% rests with the top ten. The sequenced sample consisted of blood, either unsorted or a sorted T cell fraction (not recorded which). All receptors derive from a female donor with ankylosing spondylitis or in good health (not recorded which).

The V gene is TRBV9, the J gene TRBJ2-3, with 7 nucleotides matching TRBD1. The CDR3 totals 14 residues. Germline V gene data show CDR1 as SGDLS and CDR2 as YYNGEE. V was pared by 6 bases and J by 3 bases, with 7 bases of the junction left unmatched. The CDR3 DNA follows: TGTGCCAGCACCGGAACAGGGGTAACAGATACGCAGTATTTT. This encodes CASTGTGVTDTQYF.

The sample holds a few counts of this clonotype. The chain uses TRBV7-9 and TRBJ1-6; 8 bases align to TRBD1. Per germline, CDR1 SEHNR and CDR2 FQNEAQ (reference sequence). CDR3 size: 16 residues. With 2 bases clipped from V and 12 bases from J, the junction kept 12 bases outside the gene matches. The CDR3: CASSLRAGTGLKPLHF. Written as DNA, the CDR3 is TGTGCCAGCAGCTTACGCGCCGGGACAGGTCTTAAACCCCTCCACTTT.

This chain joins TRBV7-8 and TRBJ2-3; D uncertain. Per germline, CDR1 SGHVS and CDR2 FQNEAQ. The V gene lost 1 base and the J gene lost 2 bases, with 7 bases spanning the gap. This CDR3 region has 14 residues. The CDR3 DNA is TGTGCCAGCAGCTTAGTTCGGAACACAGATACGCAGTATTTT. The encoded protein is CASSLVRNTDTQYF.

This clonotype was observed a handful of times. The chain links TRBV4-3 to TRBJ2-1, with 8 bases matching TRBD2. V shed 4 bases and J 8 bases; nucleotides not matched to a gene: 7. The CDR3 sequence is 14 residues long. Germline V gene sequence: CDR1 LGHNA, CDR2 YSLEER. The DNA of the CDR3 is TGCGCCAGCAGCCCGGGACTAGGGGCCTATGAGCAGTTCTTC. The encoded protein is CASSPGLGAYEQFF.

V usage is TRBV18 and J usage is TRBJ1-5, with 10 bases lining up with TRBD1. This CDR3 has 19 residues. Per germline, CDR1 KGHSH and CDR2 LQKENI. The J segment lost 3 bases and the V segment lost 3 bases, leaving 14 bases of the junction unmatched. The CDR3 here is CASSPSVGQGVTVNQPQHF. The CDR3 nucleotides read TGTGCCAGCTCACCGTCGGTTGGACAGGGGGTCACCGTCAATCAGCCCCAGCATTTT.

J is TRBJ2-1 and V is TRBV6-2 or TRBV6-3; D unresolved. The CDR3 spans 14 residues. Trimming took off 3 bases at V and 5 bases at J, with 11 bases between the two ends. The germline V gene encodes CDR1 MNHEY and CDR2 SVGEGT. For the CDR3, the DNA is TGTGCCAGCAGTTATTTAATTAGAGACAATGAGCAGTTCTTC. Translating it yields CASSYLIRDNEQFF.